Listed here are 24 T cell receptor beta chains from one sample, sequenced in a study of radiotherapy plus CTLA-4 blockade in lung cancer. The table came from immunoSEQ multiplex PCR; TCRdb's copy has only in-frame clones and leaves some out. The repertoire includes some 40,000 clones, roughly three quarters of them detected once, and 23% sits in the top ten. The sequenced sample was peripheral blood, obtained from a patient treated with radiotherapy plus ipilimumab. These receptors originate from a human donor with non-small cell lung cancer that progressed on radiotherapy plus ipilimumab.

The chain employs TRBV7-9 and TRBJ1-1, with 9 bases aligning to TRBD1. This CDR3 contains 13 residues. Germline values: CDR1 SEHNR, CDR2 FQNEAQ (reference sequence). V lost 7 bases, J lost 8 bases, and 8 bases stayed unmatched. The DNA for the CDR3 is TGTGCCAGCACCCCGGGACAGGGACGGGAAGCTTTCTTT. Translation gives CASTPGQGREAFF. The full variable domain, with the rest looked up from reference TRBV7-9 and TRBJ1-1, is DTGVSQNPRHKITKRGQNVTFRCDPISEHNRLYWYRQTLGQGPEFLTYFQNEAQLEKSRLLSDRFSAERPKGSFSTLEIQRTEQGDSAMYLCASTPGQGREAFFGQGTRLTVV.

The genes are TRBV4-3 and TRBJ2-7; no clear D. This CDR3 contains 15 residues. CDR1 and CDR2 from the germline V gene are LGHNA and YSLEER. V shed 0 bases and J shed 4 bases, with 13 bases lying between them. Here the CDR3 reads CASSQDLNSLYEQYF. CDR3 bases: TGCGCCAGCAGCCAAGATCTCAACAGTCTTTACGAGCAGTACTTC.

This chain joins TRBV9 and TRBJ2-7; tentatively, D is TRBD1 (5 bases). Trimming removed 0 bases at V and 6 bases at J, with 7 bases between. Per the germline V gene, CDR1 is SGDLS and CDR2 is YYNGEE. The CDR3 is made up of 12 amino acids. CDR3 loop: CASSVGDSEQYF. The CDR3 coding sequence is TGTGCCAGCAGCGTAGGAGACAGCGAGCAGTACTTC.

V usage is TRBV27 and J usage is TRBJ2-7; possibly TRBD1 for D (5 bases). V lost 4 bases, J lost 3 bases, and 10 bases lay in between. The CDR3 sequence is 13 residues long. Looked up from germline, CDR1 is MNHEY and CDR2 is SMNVEV (reference sequence). Written as DNA, the CDR3 is TGTGCCAGCAGTTCCATCAGGGACTACGAGCAGTACTTC. The encoded protein is CASSSIRDYEQYF.

The V gene is TRBV5-6, the J gene TRBJ2-1, with no clear D. There are 13 residues in the CDR3. Germline V gene data show CDR1 as SGHDT and CDR2 as YYEEEE. Trimming removed 1 base at V and 2 bases at J, with 4 bases between. Here the CDR3 reads CASSLLTYNEQFF. In DNA form, the CDR3 reads TGTGCCAGCAGCTTGCTTACCTACAATGAGCAGTTCTTC.

Of note for this clone: Other DNA sequences in the sample encode the same CDR3. The genes are TRBV18 and TRBJ1-5; possible D gene TRBD1, 6 bases. Per germline, CDR1 KGHSH and CDR2 LQKENI. V was clipped by 2 bases and J by 2 bases, with 7 bases between them. There are 14 residues in the CDR3. The CDR3 nucleotides are TGTGCCAGCTCACCAGCAGGGGGCAATCAGCCCCAGCATTTT. Its protein product is CASSPAGGNQPQHF. The full variable domain, in which reference TRBV18 and TRBJ1-5 provide the parts outside the CDR3, is NAGVMQNPRHLVRRRGQEARLRCSPMKGHSHVYWYRQLPEEGLKFMVYLQKENIIDESGMPKERFSAEFPKEGPSILRIQQVVRGDSAAYFCASSPAGGNQPQHFGDGTRLSIL.

The chain couples TRBV6-5 to TRBJ2-5, with D possibly matching TRBD2 (6 bases). V was pared by 2 bases and J by 5 bases, with 12 bases between. The CDR3 is 14 residues long. Germline CDR1 MNHEY, CDR2 SVGAGI. For the CDR3, the DNA is TGTGCCAGCAGTTACGACGCGGGGAGGGAGACCCAGTACTTC. Translation gives CASSYDAGRETQYF.

V usage is TRBV7-2 and J usage is TRBJ2-1, with 16 bases lining up with TRBD2. J gave up 7 bases and V 1 base, and 7 bases lay outside the gene matches. The CDR3 has 18 residues. Germline CDR1 and CDR2: SGHTA and FQGNSA. CDR3 in amino acids: CASSLGGTSGGANNEQFF. The CDR3 DNA follows: TGTGCCAGCAGCTTAGGAGGGACTAGCGGGGGGGCGAATAATGAGCAGTTCTTC.

This chain joins TRBV5-4 and TRBJ1-1, with TRBD1 matching over 7 bases. V shed 2 bases, J shed 2 bases, and the junction held 3 bases outside the gene matches. Germline V lookup: CDR1 SGHNT, CDR2 YYREEE (reference sequence). The CDR3 is 14 amino acids. CDR3 coding DNA: TGTGCCAGCAGCTTTCGGGACAGCAACACTGAAGCTTTCTTT. This encodes CASSFRDSNTEAFF.

V usage is TRBV18 and J usage is TRBJ2-3, with D possibly TRBD2 on 5 matching bases. Germline V CDR1 and CDR2: KGHSH, LQKENI. Trimming took off 8 bases at V and 3 bases at J, with 12 bases between the two ends. The CDR3 consists of 13 residues. In DNA form, the CDR3 reads TGTGCCAGCGCCCCCCCGGGGACAGATACGCAGTATTTT. Its protein is CASAPPGTDTQYF. The full variable domain, completed using reference TRBV18 and TRBJ2-3, is NAGVMQNPRHLVRRRGQEARLRCSPMKGHSHVYWYRQLPEEGLKFMVYLQKENIIDESGMPKERFSAEFPKEGPSILRIQQVVRGDSAAYFCASAPPGTDTQYFGPGTRLTVL.

The chain uses TRBV29-1 and TRBJ1-4; D might be TRBD1 (6 bases). V was trimmed by 6 bases and J by 0 bases, leaving 8 bases between them. The CDR3 runs 13 residues. Germline lookup yields CDR1 SQVTM and CDR2 ANQGSEA. DNA of the CDR3: TGCAGCGTAACAGGGCCAACTAATGAAAAACTGTTTTTT. It codes for CSVTGPTNEKLFF.

J is TRBJ2-5 and V is TRBV7-9; the match to TRBD1 covers 12 bases. CDR3 length: 15 residues. V lost 5 bases, J lost 5 bases, and 6 bases stayed unmatched. CDR1 and CDR2 (germline): SEHNR, FQNEAQ (reference sequence). CDR3 nucleotide sequence: TGTGCCAGCAGCGCCGGGACAGGGGGCCGCGAGACCCAGTACTTC. This gives the protein CASSAGTGGRETQYF.

The chain has TRBV7-8 and TRBJ1-1; D is ambiguous. Trimming shortened V by 3 bases and J by 4 bases, and 9 bases separated the two germline ends. CDR1 is SGHVS, CDR2 FQNEAQ, per germline. CDR3 length equals 13 residues. The CDR3 sequence is CASSFHGGTEAFF. The DNA for the CDR3 is TGTGCCAGCAGCTTCCACGGAGGCACTGAAGCTTTCTTT.

This clone was counted a few times. This rearrangement joins TRBV19 to TRBJ1-5; D is undetermined. In germline, CDR1 is LNHDA, CDR2 SQIVND (reference sequence). The CDR3 extends over 13 amino acids. The V gene lost 6 bases and the J gene lost 7 bases, with 13 bases spanning the gap. The CDR3 spells CASSNEVYQPQHF. CDR3 DNA sequence: TGTGCCAGTAGCAATGAGGTTTACCAGCCCCAGCATTTT.

J is TRBJ2-3 and V is TRBV25-1, with TRBD1 identical over 9 bases. This CDR3 is built from 15 residues. Germline-derived CDR1 and CDR2 are MGHDK and SYGVNS. V shed 7 bases, J shed 5 bases, and the junction held 10 bases outside the gene matches. The CDR3 DNA reads TGTGCCAGCATTGATCGGGACAGGGTGGTAGATACGCAGTATTTT. Its protein product is CASIDRDRVVDTQYF.

The chain employs TRBV10-2 and TRBJ2-3, with TRBD2 identical over 14 bases. Germline V gives CDR1 WSHSY, CDR2 SAAADI. V gave up 3 bases and J gave up 7 bases; unmatched junction bases: 3. The CDR3 length is 15 residues. For the CDR3, the DNA is TGCGCCAGCAGTGAAGGGACTAGCGGGGGCCATACGCAGTATTTT. Translation: CASSEGTSGGHTQYF.

This clone was counted a single time. The V gene is TRBV9, the J gene TRBJ2-3, with 8 positions matching TRBD2. The V segment lost 2 bases and the J segment 6 bases; nucleotides outside the gene matches: 5. Germline V lookup: CDR1 SGDLS, CDR2 YYNGEE. This CDR3 is built from 14 residues. The CDR3 reads CASSVSGGLDTQYF. The DNA for the CDR3 is TGTGCCAGCAGCGTGAGCGGGGGCCTTGATACGCAGTATTTT.

The chain joins TRBV2 to TRBJ1-1; D may be TRBD1 (6 bases). The germline V and J ends were trimmed by 7 bases and 3 bases, with 15 bases remaining between them. The V gene's germline CDR1 is SNHLY and CDR2 FYNNEI. The CDR3 has 14 amino acids. The CDR3 here is CASTRGGGHTEAFF. In nucleotides, the CDR3 is TGTGCCAGCACCCGAGGGGGGGGGCACACTGAAGCTTTCTTT.

This chain links TRBV11-2 with TRBJ2-5, with D possibly matching TRBD2 (6 bases). The V gene's germline CDR1 is SGHAT and CDR2 FQNNGV. V was trimmed by 0 bases and J by 5 bases, leaving 7 bases between them. The CDR3 covers 13 residues. CDR3 sequence (DNA): TGTGCCAGCAGCTTAGACAGCGGGGAGACCCAGTACTTC. This codes for CASSLDSGETQYF.

The chain has TRBV10-3 and TRBJ1-1, with D maybe TRBD1 (5 bases). V lost 6 bases to trimming and J lost 0 bases, with 8 bases between them. From germline, CDR1 is ENHRY and CDR2 SYGVKD. This CDR3 contains 13 residues. CDR3 in DNA: TGTGCCATCAGGGCAGGGTTGAACACTGAAGCTTTCTTT. This translates into CAIRAGLNTEAFF.

This clone has just a few counts. This chain connects TRBV4-2 to TRBJ2-3, with TRBD2 matching 10 bases. Germline V gives CDR1 LGHNA, CDR2 YNFKEQ. V dropped 5 bases and J dropped 4; count of bases not matched to a gene: 6. The CDR3 covers 15 residues. CDR3 region: CASSLSGGAADTQYF. CDR3 in DNA: TGTGCCAGCAGCTTAAGCGGGGGGGCTGCAGATACGCAGTATTTT.

This chain links TRBV2 with TRBJ1-2, with TRBD1 as a possible D gene (6 bases). From germline, CDR1 is SNHLY and CDR2 FYNNEI. The germline V and J ends were trimmed by 8 bases and 1 base, with 11 bases remaining between them. The CDR3 has 13 residues. This CDR3 is CASESGVNYGYTF. In DNA form, the CDR3 reads TGTGCCAGCGAGTCAGGGGTTAACTATGGCTACACCTTC.

This chain connects TRBV18 to TRBJ2-3; 8 bases match TRBD2. This CDR3 comprises 15 residues. The germline V gene encodes CDR1 KGHSH and CDR2 LQKENI. Unmatched junction bases numbered 5, after V lost 0 bases and J lost 6 bases. The CDR3, as DNA: TGTGCCAGCTCACCACCTTTACTAGCGGACGATACGCAGTATTTT. It is translated as CASSPPLLADDTQYF.

By share, this clone ranks as medium-sized (0.01 to 0.1%). The rearrangement uses TRBV4-1 and TRBJ2-7, with 9 positions matching TRBD1. This CDR3 has 17 amino acids. The J segment lost 4 bases and the V segment lost 3 bases, leaving 13 bases of the junction unmatched. Per the germline V gene, CDR1 is MGHRA and CDR2 is YSYEKL. In nucleotides, the CDR3 is TGCGCCAGCAGCCACATGATAATCGGGACAGGGAGATACGAGCAGTACTTC. Protein sequence: CASSHMIIGTGRYEQYF.